Below, 29 T cell receptor beta chains from the same sample are listed, as sequenced in a study of cytomegalovirus exposure and HLA in healthy donors. 60 Vbeta and 13 Jbeta primers were used in PCR. Sequencing used immunoSEQ multiplex PCR; TCRdb keeps in-frame clones, though not all of them. The sample contains fewer than 100,000 clones, less than 80% of which appear only once. The sequenced sample was PBMCs. The receptor source for this set is a woman in her thirties or forties in good health and CMV-seropositive.

The CDR3 coding sequence is TGCGCCAGCAGCTTGGTTAGGGAGGGAGATACGCAGTATTTT. This encodes CASSLVREGDTQYF. V and J are TRBV5-1 and TRBJ2-3; 7 bases match TRBD2. With V trimmed by 0 bases and J by 5 bases, 3 bases remained unmatched. From germline, CDR1 is SGHRS and CDR2 YFSETQ. This CDR3 has 14 amino acids.

This sequence joins TRBV6-5 and TRBJ2-1, with TRBD1 matching over 12 bases. With 2 bases clipped from V and 6 bases from J, the junction kept 2 bases outside the gene matches. CDR1 is MNHEY and CDR2 is SVGAGI in the germline V gene. The CDR3 runs 15 residues. The CDR3 nucleotides are TGTGCCAGCAGTTACACGGGACAGGGGGCCAATGAGCAGTTCTTC. Encoded protein: CASSYTGQGANEQFF.

The CDR3 coding sequence is TGTGCCGCGGAGCGTTATGGCGAGCCCGGGAGGTTCTTC. Protein: CAAERYGEPGRFF. The chain uses TRBV5-4 and TRBJ2-1; a weak D match, TRBD2 (6 bases). Germline V lookup: CDR1 SGHNT, CDR2 YYREEE (reference sequence). The CDR3 sequence is 13 residues long. V dropped 10 bases and J dropped 15 bases, with 26 bases sitting between them.

There are a few counts of this clone. The chain has TRBV28 and TRBJ2-5; the D gene is possibly TRBD2 (6 bases). V lost 5 bases, J lost 3 bases, and 10 bases lay in between. Per the germline V gene, CDR1 is MDHEN and CDR2 is SYDVKM. This CDR3 region has 13 residues. The CDR3: CASSPWGEETQYF. DNA of the CDR3: TGTGCCAGCAGTCCCTGGGGGGAAGAGACCCAGTACTTC.

The CDR3 nucleotides read TGTGCCAGCAGTCCCGCTTCGGGGGGCCTCCACTATGGCTACACCTTC. Translated: CASSPASGGLHYGYTF. The rearrangement joins TRBV28 to TRBJ1-2, with D possibly TRBD1 on 6 matching bases. V was shortened by 5 bases and J by 3 bases, with 19 bases between the two germline ends. The CDR3 spans 16 residues. Germline V lookup: CDR1 MDHEN, CDR2 SYDVKM.

This clone has just a few counts. J is TRBJ1-1 and V is TRBV11-2, with 7 bases that match TRBD1. Germline V gives CDR1 SGHAT, CDR2 FQNNGV. The CDR3 runs 15 residues. V lost 3 bases and J lost 14; bases outside the gene matches: 18. CDR3 residues: CASSFTRDSGIRGFF. As DNA, the CDR3 is TGTGCCAGCAGCTTCACGAGGGACAGCGGCATCCGAGGGTTCTTT.

The chain recombines TRBV6-6 with TRBJ1-2; the D is unclear. The germline V gene encodes CDR1 MNHNY and CDR2 SVGAGI (reference sequence). Trimming removed 2 bases at V and 2 bases at J, with 6 bases between. The CDR3 is made up of 13 amino acids. The CDR3 loop is CASSYAGNYGYTF. In DNA, the CDR3 is TGTGCCAGCAGTTACGCCGGGAACTATGGCTACACCTTC.

V gene TRBV28 combines with J gene TRBJ2-7; 9 bases are a match to TRBD1. Per germline, CDR1 MDHEN and CDR2 SYDVKM. The ends lost 5 bases at V and 3 bases at J; junction bases unmatched: 8. CDR3 length: 15 amino acids. CDR3 loop: CASSPSTGGLYEQYF. For the CDR3, the DNA is TGTGCCAGCAGTCCATCAACAGGGGGCCTCTACGAGCAGTACTTC.

This clone was picked up one time. The genes are TRBV5-4 and TRBJ2-5; 7 bases are shared with TRBD1. The CDR3 covers 18 residues. Germline-derived CDR1 and CDR2 are SGHNT and YYREEE (reference sequence). Trimming at V came to 0 bases and at J to 2 bases, leaving 13 bases not matched to a gene. This CDR3 is CASSLGLFRTGGQETQYF. In DNA form, the CDR3 reads TGTGCCAGCAGCTTGGGCCTCTTTAGGACAGGCGGTCAAGAGACCCAGTACTTC. The full variable domain, in which reference TRBV5-4 and TRBJ2-5 provide the parts outside the CDR3, is ETGVTQSPTHLIKTRGQQVTLRCSSQSGHNTVSWYQQALGQGPQFIFQYYREEENGRGNFPPRFSGLQFPNYSSELNVNALELDDSALYLCASSLGLFRTGGQETQYFGPGTRLLVL.

V is TRBV2 and J is TRBJ1-2; TRBD1 matches 9 bases. The trim removed 4 bases at V and 2 bases at J, leaving 2 bases unmatched. The CDR3 loop spans 14 amino acids. Germline-derived CDR1 and CDR2 are SNHLY and FYNNEI. The CDR3 region has the DNA TGTGCCAGCAGTGCCGGACAGGGGAACTATGGCTACACCTTC. Protein sequence: CASSAGQGNYGYTF. The full variable domain, rest sourced from reference TRBV2 and TRBJ1-2, is EPEVTQTPSHQVTQMGQEVILRCVPISNHLYFYWYRQILGQKVEFLVSFYNNEISEKSEIFDDQFSVERPDGSNFTLKIRSTKLEDSAMYFCASSAGQGNYGYTFGSGTRLTVV.

The genes are TRBV15 and TRBJ2-5; weak D call: TRBD1 (5 bases). Germline values: CDR1 LNHNV, CDR2 YYDKDF (reference sequence). V lost 0 bases, J lost 5 bases, and 10 bases lay in between. The CDR3 spans 14 residues. Here the CDR3 DNA reads TGTGCCACCAGCAGAGATCTGGGGCCCGAGACCCAGTACTTC. The encoded protein is CATSRDLGPETQYF.

The V gene is TRBV6-1, the J gene TRBJ2-1; TRBD2 agrees at 12 bases. The germline V gene encodes CDR1 MNHNS and CDR2 SASEGT. Germline trimming cut 4 bases from V and 1 base from J; bases unmatched to any gene: 2. The CDR3 is made up of 16 amino acids. The DNA for the CDR3 is TGTGCCAGCAGTGGACTAGCGGGAGAATCCTACAATGAGCAGTTCTTC. Translating gives CASSGLAGESYNEQFF.

The CDR3 region has the DNA TGTGCCAGCGGGGGGGTCTCCTCCTACGAGCAGTACTTC. Translation: CASGGVSSYEQYF. The V gene is TRBV6-1, the J gene TRBJ2-7; TRBD2 agrees at 7 bases. V dropped 8 bases and J dropped 0; count of bases not matched to a gene: 4. The CDR3 sequence is 13 residues long. Germline CDR1 is MNHNS and CDR2 is SASEGT.

The chain recombines TRBV5-5 with TRBJ1-5, with D possibly TRBD1 on 6 matching bases. V was clipped by 4 bases and J by 3 bases, with 14 bases between them. Germline assignment: CDR1 SGHKS and CDR2 YYEKEE (reference sequence). This CDR3 comprises 15 residues. The CDR3 sequence: CASSPGGQYNQPQHF. CDR3 DNA: TGTGCCAGCAGCCCAGGAGGACAGTACAATCAGCCCCAGCATTTT.

The chain combines TRBV6-5 with TRBJ2-5, with a weak D call TRBD1 (6 bases). The V end lost 4 bases, the J end lost 5 bases, and 14 bases lay between the germline ends. Looked up from germline, CDR1 is MNHEY and CDR2 is SVGAGI. CDR3 length equals 14 residues. As DNA, the CDR3 is TGTGCCAGCAGTTTAATACAGGGCCGCGAGACCCAGTACTTC. Amino acid sequence: CASSLIQGRETQYF.

V and J are TRBV2 and TRBJ2-7; no definite D call. The CDR3 has 13 residues. V dropped 10 bases and J dropped 0 bases, with 13 bases sitting between them. Germline values: CDR1 SNHLY, CDR2 FYNNEI. CDR3 amino acids: CATISFSSYEQYF. The CDR3 DNA follows: TGTGCCACGATTAGTTTCTCCTCCTACGAGCAGTACTTC. Full variable domain (missing parts from reference TRBV2 and TRBJ2-7): EPEVTQTPSHQVTQMGQEVILRCVPISNHLYFYWYRQILGQKVEFLVSFYNNEISEKSEIFDDQFSVERPDGSNFTLKIRSTKLEDSAMYFCATISFSSYEQYFGPGTRLTVT.

The rearrangement uses TRBV11-3 and TRBJ2-3; tentative D call: TRBD2 (6 bases). This CDR3 is 14 amino acids long. Per germline, CDR1 SGHNT and CDR2 YENEEA. Trimming took off 6 bases at V and 2 bases at J, with 12 bases between the two ends. The CDR3 DNA is TGTGCCAGCAGACTGAGCGGGTTCACAGATACGCAGTATTTT. Amino acid sequence: CASRLSGFTDTQYF.

The chain employs TRBV5-8 and TRBJ2-1, with 7 bases fitting TRBD2. Germline CDR1 and CDR2: SGHTS and YDEGEE. The CDR3 consists of 16 residues. Losses at the gene ends were 0 bases for V and 5 bases for J; bases not matched to a gene: 8. CDR3: CASSLDRTSTDNEQFF. CDR3 bases: TGTGCCAGCAGCTTGGATCGGACTAGTACAGACAATGAGCAGTTCTTC.

Here the CDR3 DNA reads TGTGCCAGCAGTGAATTGGTTGGGGGGAAGGAAGCCAAAAACATTCAGTACTTC. Its protein product is CASSELVGGKEAKNIQYF. V gene TRBV2 combines with J gene TRBJ2-4; D might be TRBD2 (6 bases). Trimming left V 2 bases short and J 0 bases short, with 17 bases between. The CDR3 length is 18 residues. The germline gives CDR1 SNHLY, CDR2 FYNNEI.

This clone appeared a few times. The J gene is TRBJ2-6, the V gene TRBV19; 8 bases match TRBD1. Trimming removed 3 bases from V and 1 base from J; junction bases left unmatched: 5. Germline CDR1 and CDR2: LNHDA and SQIVND (reference sequence). The CDR3 consists of 17 residues. In DNA form, the CDR3 reads TGTGCCAGTAGTATCCAGGGGGCAGGGTCTGGGGCCAACGTCCTGACTTTC. Translated: CASSIQGAGSGANVLTF.

The chain links TRBV7-2 to TRBJ1-4, with TRBD1 matching over 8 bases. CDR3 size: 15 residues. From germline, CDR1 is SGHTA and CDR2 FQGNSA. V shed 3 bases, J shed 7 bases, and the junction held 7 bases outside the gene matches. In nucleotides, the CDR3 is TGTGCCAGCAGCTTCGATCCAGGGGGCTCTGAAAAACTGTTTTTT. It is translated as CASSFDPGGSEKLFF.

The V gene is TRBV2, the J gene TRBJ1-5; TRBD1 agrees at 7 bases. Germline CDR1 is SNHLY and CDR2 is FYNNEI. J lost 7 bases, V lost 7 bases, and 10 bases had no gene match. The CDR3 spans 14 residues. The CDR3 DNA reads TGTGCCAGCACGGGAGGGGGCGGATCACAGCCCCAGCATTTT. Its protein is CASTGGGGSQPQHF.

The sample holds one count of this clone. The chain recombines TRBV5-1 with TRBJ2-1, with a weak D call TRBD1 (5 bases). The CDR3 has 16 amino acids. Germline loops: CDR1 SGHRS, CDR2 YFSETQ. V lost 0 bases, J lost 0 bases, and 10 bases lay in between. CDR3 residues: CASSLGLQGSYNEQFF. The CDR3 DNA follows: TGCGCCAGCAGCTTGGGGCTCCAGGGCTCCTACAATGAGCAGTTCTTC.

The V and J genes are TRBV7-9 and TRBJ1-1, with D maybe TRBD1 (5 bases). Germline V CDR1 and CDR2: SEHNR, FQNEAQ (reference sequence). Deletions cut 1 base from V and 7 bases from J, with 7 bases between. The CDR3 runs 12 residues. The CDR3 DNA sequence: TGTGCCAGCAGCTTAGGGGGGGTTGAAGCTTTCTTT. This codes for CASSLGGVEAFF.

Only one count was recorded for this clone. This rearrangement joins TRBV6-1 to TRBJ2-3; 10 bases are shared with TRBD2. The V gene end was trimmed by 6 bases and the J gene end by 3 bases; junction bases not matched to a gene: 6. From germline, CDR1 is MNHNS and CDR2 SASEGT. There are 15 residues in the CDR3. The CDR3 DNA follows: TGTGCCAGCAGCCCTAGCGGGAGAAGGACAGATACGCAGTATTTT. Translation gives CASSPSGRRTDTQYF.

This clone was detected only once. The chain couples TRBV7-3 to TRBJ2-3; TRBD2 aligns across 7 bases. J lost 0 bases, V lost 6 bases, and 3 bases had no gene match. The germline CDR1 and CDR2 sequences are SGHTA and FQGTGA. CDR3 size: 14 residues. CDR3 sequence reads: CASSISGSTDTQYF. The CDR3 DNA is TGTGCCAGCAGTATTAGCGGGAGCACAGATACGCAGTATTTT.

This clone was found once. CDR3 in amino acids: CASSPLAGVETDTQYF. CDR3 nucleotides: TGTGCCAGCAGCCCGCTAGCGGGAGTGGAGACAGATACGCAGTATTTT. The J gene is TRBJ2-3, the V gene TRBV7-3; TRBD2 matches at 10 bases. The CDR3 covers 16 residues. With 5 bases clipped from V and 3 bases from J, the junction kept 8 bases outside the gene matches. Germline lookup yields CDR1 SGHTA and CDR2 FQGTGA.

The chain has TRBV7-6 and TRBJ2-1; TRBD2 matches 7 bases. The CDR3 spans 15 residues. Germline assignment: CDR1 SGHVS and CDR2 FNYEAQ. With 5 bases clipped from V and 6 bases from J, the junction kept 10 bases outside the gene matches. In DNA form, the CDR3 reads TGTGCCAGCAGCCAAAGCGGGAACCTACTCAATGAGCAGTTCTTC. It yields the protein CASSQSGNLLNEQFF.

This chain links TRBV29-1 with TRBJ1-1; D may be TRBD1 (5 bases). V lost 2 bases, J lost 3 bases, and 10 bases lay in between. CDR1 and CDR2 from the germline V gene are SQVTM and ANQGSEA. This CDR3 has 13 residues. The DNA of the CDR3 is TGCAGCGTTGAACAGGGAGGACACACTGAAGCTTTCTTT. It yields the protein CSVEQGGHTEAFF. Variable domain in full (rest from reference TRBV29-1 and TRBJ1-1): SAVISQKPSRDICQRGTSLTIQCQVDSQVTMMFWYRQQPGQSLTLIATANQGSEATYESGFVIDKFPISRPNLTFSTLTVSNMSPEDSSIYLCSVEQGGHTEAFFGQGTRLTVV.